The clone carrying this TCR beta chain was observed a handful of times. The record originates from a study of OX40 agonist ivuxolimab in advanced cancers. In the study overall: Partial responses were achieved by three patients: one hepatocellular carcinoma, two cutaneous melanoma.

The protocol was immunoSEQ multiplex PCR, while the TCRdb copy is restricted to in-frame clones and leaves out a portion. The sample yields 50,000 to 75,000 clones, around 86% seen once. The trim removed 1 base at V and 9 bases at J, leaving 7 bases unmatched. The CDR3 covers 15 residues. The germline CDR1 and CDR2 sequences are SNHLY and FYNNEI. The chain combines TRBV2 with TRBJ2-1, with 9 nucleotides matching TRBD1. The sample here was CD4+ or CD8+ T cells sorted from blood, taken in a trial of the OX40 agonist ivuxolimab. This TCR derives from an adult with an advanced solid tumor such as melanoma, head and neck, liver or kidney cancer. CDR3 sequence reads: CASSEEGTGRVEQFF. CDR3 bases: TGTGCCAGCAGTGAAGAGGGGACAGGGAGGGTTGAGCAGTTCTTC.